This entry lists 4 T cell receptor beta chains sequenced from one sample in a study of blood T cells in healthy people across ages (dated by TCRdb to 2013 to 2016). The library was produced with 5' RACE. A second PCR of about 6 to 11 cycles was performed with a sample-barcoded 5' primer and a J-beta primer mix. TCRdb reprocessed the public reads (quality trimming at Q25 with fastp, clone calling with MiXCR) and kept in-frame beta chains. Every distinct CDR3 protein forms one entry, paired with its most common genes and DNA. Recorded for this sample are around 2 million distinct CDR3 sequences; roughly 43% of them occurred a single time. The top ten clones comprise under 30% of the sample. Material: blood. These receptors were collected from a human donor in good health.

This clonotype was counted a few times. This rearrangement joins TRBV10-3 to TRBJ2-7; 8 bases map to TRBD1. Germline V gene sequence: CDR1 ENHRY, CDR2 SYGVKD. V shed 7 bases, J shed 2 bases, and the junction held 7 bases outside the gene matches. This CDR3 has 14 amino acids. The CDR3 loop is CAINRDRRTYEQYF. In nucleotides, the CDR3 is TGTGCCATCAACCGGGACAGGCGCACCTACGAGCAGTACTTC.

The rearrangement links TRBV29-1 to TRBJ2-3; 8 bases map to TRBD1. This CDR3 is 16 amino acids long. CDR1 SQVTM and CDR2 ANQGSEA come from the germline V gene. V shed 6 bases and J 1 base; nucleotides not matched to a gene: 12. The CDR3, as DNA: TGCAGCGTGAATCAGGGGGCAGCCGACGGCACAGATACGCAGTATTTT. Translated, it gives CSVNQGAADGTDTQYF.

The chain links TRBV12-3 or TRBV12-4 to TRBJ1-1, with D perhaps matching TRBD1 (6 bases). The length of the CDR3 is 14 residues. The ends were cut back, 8 bases at V and 1 base at J, with 14 bases in the middle. CDR3 sequence reads: CASHVGQKNTEAFF. The CDR3, as DNA: TGTGCCAGCCACGTCGGACAGAAGAACACTGAAGCTTTCTTT.

The V and J genes are TRBV12-3 or TRBV12-4 and TRBJ2-4; 10 nucleotides line up with TRBD2. The J call is uncertain, as TRBJ2-7 better fits the DNA end. The CDR3 contains 15 residues. The CDR3 loop is CASSIDGTSEYEQYF. In DNA, the CDR3 is TGTGCCAGCAGCATTGACGGGACTAGCGAATACGAGCAGTACTTC.